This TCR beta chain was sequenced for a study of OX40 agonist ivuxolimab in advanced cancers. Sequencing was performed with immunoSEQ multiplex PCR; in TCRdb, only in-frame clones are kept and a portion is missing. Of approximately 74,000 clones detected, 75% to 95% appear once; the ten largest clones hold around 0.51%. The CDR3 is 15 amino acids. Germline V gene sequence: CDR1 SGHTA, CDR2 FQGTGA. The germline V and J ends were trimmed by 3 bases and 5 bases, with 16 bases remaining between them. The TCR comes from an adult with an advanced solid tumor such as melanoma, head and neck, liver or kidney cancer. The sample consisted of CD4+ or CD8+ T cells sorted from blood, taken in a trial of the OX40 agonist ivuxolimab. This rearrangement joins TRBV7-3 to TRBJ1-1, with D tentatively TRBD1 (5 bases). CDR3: CASSFGDRATTEAFF. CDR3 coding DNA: TGTGCCAGCAGCTTCGGGGACCGGGCGACGACTGAAGCTTTCTTT.